A single sample is the source of the 4 T cell receptor beta chains below, sequenced in a study of blood T cells in healthy people across ages. Combining a sample-barcoded 5' primer with a J-beta primer mix, a second PCR ran for 7 to 11 cycles. One entry per CDR3 protein results from TCRdb running MiXCR on the 5' RACE reads. The sample includes more than 1.4 million distinct CDR3 sequences, 35% to 45% of them seen just once. Sequences were obtained from blood. The receptors were sampled from a woman aged 18-29 years in good health.

The genes are TRBV4-2 and TRBJ2-5; 10 nucleotides line up with TRBD2. The J call may be wrong; the DNA end is better matched by TRBJ2-7. Germline CDR1 reads LGHNA; CDR2 reads YNFKEQ. This CDR3 is built from 16 residues. The CDR3 sequence is CASSRDLAGEIHEQYF. CDR3 bases: TGTGCCAGCAGCCGAGACCTAGCGGGAGAAATCCACGAGCAGTACTTC.

The chain combines TRBV18 with TRBJ2-1; 7 bases are shared with TRBD2. The CDR3 runs 15 residues. CDR1 is KGHSH, CDR2 LQKENI, per germline. The V segment lost 3 bases and the J segment 2 bases; nucleotides outside the gene matches: 4. Written as DNA, the CDR3 is TGTGCCAGCTCACCTGGGGGGGACCCCTACAATGAGCAGTTCTTC. Encoded protein: CASSPGGDPYNEQFF.

This rearrangement joins TRBV29-1 to TRBJ2-7, with D perhaps assigned TRBD1 or TRBD2 (5 bases each). Germline V lookup: CDR1 SQVTM, CDR2 ANQGSEA. This CDR3 spans 14 amino acids. Trimming removed 6 bases at V and 6 bases at J, with 21 bases between. The CDR3 region is CSVLTGTSGREQYF. The CDR3 nucleotides read TGCAGCGTGTTGACCGGGACCTCTGGTCGCGAGCAGTACTTC.

The gene calls are TRBV6-1 and TRBJ1-1; 9 bases are a match to TRBD1. Germline V gene data show CDR1 as MNHNS and CDR2 as SASEGT. The V and J ends lost 5 bases and 0 bases, in that order; junction bases with no gene match: 4. The CDR3 runs to 15 residues. CDR3 sequence: CASSPRDRVNTEAFF. The CDR3 DNA is TGTGCCAGCAGTCCTAGGGACAGGGTGAACACTGAAGCTTTCTTT.